The 9 T cell receptor beta chains in this list originate from one sample, sequenced in a study of CD8 T cells in ankylosing spondylitis. The study's findings and limits: Seven or eight highly homologous variants formed a TCR beta motif that appeared characteristic of ankylosing spondylitis blood.

MiXCR was run by TCRdb on the 5' RACE reads, yielding one entry per CDR3 protein. The sample carries fewer than 250,000 distinct CDR3 sequences, 18% recorded once. No antigens are known for them. Sequences were obtained from blood, either unsorted or a sorted T cell fraction (not recorded which). Receptors originate from a male donor with ankylosing spondylitis.

The J gene is TRBJ2-4, the V gene TRBV12-3 or TRBV12-4; D call uncertain. The CDR3 consists of 13 residues. Trimming left V 3 bases short and J 0 bases short, with 3 bases between. The DNA of the CDR3 is TGTGCCAGCAGTTTTGGAGCCAAAAACATTCAGTACTTC. Amino acid sequence: CASSFGAKNIQYF.

This clonotype turned up a few times. The chain is built from TRBV28 and TRBJ2-7; 7 nucleotides line up with TRBD2. This CDR3 has 13 residues. Germline V gene lookup returns CDR1 MDHEN and CDR2 SYDVKM. After removal of 9 bases from V and 6 bases from J, the junction contained 11 bases not matched to a gene. For the CDR3, the DNA is TGTGCCAGTTCCGAAGTGAGCGGGATCGAGCAGTACTTC. Translated: CASSEVSGIEQYF.

This clonotype was picked up a small number of times. The rearrangement joins TRBV12-3 or TRBV12-4 to TRBJ2-1; tentatively, D is TRBD2 (6 bases). The CDR3 is 13 residues long. Trimming left V 3 bases short and J 7 bases short, with 10 bases between. CDR3 DNA sequence: TGTGCCAGCAGTTTTAGCGGATGGAATGAGCAGTTCTTC. This codes for CASSFSGWNEQFF.

The V and J genes are TRBV11-2 and TRBJ1-1, with 7 nucleotides matching TRBD1. Germline assignment: CDR1 SGHAT and CDR2 FQNNGV. This CDR3 is built from 16 residues. Unmatched junction bases numbered 13, after V lost 5 bases and J lost 4 bases. The DNA of the CDR3 is TGTGCCAGCAGCGCGAAAATAACATCAGGGGGCACTGAAGCTTTCTTT. The encoded protein is CASSAKITSGGTEAFF.

This clonotype came up a few times. The CDR3 protein is CASSFRDEAYNEQFF. CDR3 in DNA: TGTGCCAGCAGTTTCCGGGACGAAGCCTACAATGAGCAGTTCTTC. The chain uses TRBV12-3 or TRBV12-4 and TRBJ2-1; D may be TRBD1 or TRBD2 (5 bases each). This CDR3 is built from 15 residues. V was trimmed by 3 bases and J by 2 bases, leaving 11 bases between them.

The chain links TRBV2 to TRBJ2-3, with D perhaps matching TRBD2 (5 bases). V lost 4 bases and J 3 bases, leaving 17 bases between the germline ends. Germline assignment: CDR1 SNHLY and CDR2 FYNNEI. CDR3 length: 16 residues. The CDR3 DNA sequence: TGTGCCAGCAGTGCAGGACTGTTAAAAGGGACAGATACGCAGTATTTT. Protein: CASSAGLLKGTDTQYF.

This clonotype was detected a few times. This sequence joins TRBV12-3 or TRBV12-4 and TRBJ2-1, with D possibly TRBD2 on 6 matching bases. This CDR3 has 15 residues. The V gene lost 6 bases and the J gene lost 5 bases, with 17 bases spanning the gap. This chain's CDR3 is CASRPSAGGNNEQFF. CDR3 sequence (DNA): TGTGCCAGCAGACCATCAGCGGGCGGAAACAATGAGCAGTTCTTC.

In its sample, this clonotype was seen a few times. The chain links TRBV4-1 to TRBJ1-5; D is ambiguous. Germline V gives CDR1 MGHRA, CDR2 YSYEKL. V lost 1 base, J lost 4 bases, and 8 bases lay in between. The CDR3 is 14 residues long. CDR3 DNA sequence: TGCGCCAGCAGCCAAGTTTACGAGAATCAGCCCCAGCATTTT. This codes for CASSQVYENQPQHF.

This clonotype was detected only once. The chain employs TRBV1 and TRBJ2-1; the table's D call, TRBD2, has no DNA check behind it. TRBV1 is labeled a pseudogene. This CDR3 has 17 residues. DNA of the CDR3: TGCACCAGCAGCCAAGATAGCGGGGGGGCCAACGACAATGAGCAGTTCTTC. This encodes CTSSQDSGGANDNEQFF.